The sequence of this T cell receptor beta chain was determined in a study of blood T cell repertoires in COVID-19. V lost 4 bases, J lost 6 bases, and 9 bases stayed unmatched. The CDR3 loop spans 15 amino acids. The germline gives CDR1 SGHNT, CDR2 YYREEE (reference sequence). Method: immunoSEQ multiplex PCR; TCRdb's copy keeps in-frame clones and lacks some. This sample carries about 17,000 clones, 75% to 90% of them seen once, and the ten largest clones take around 10%. This rearrangement joins TRBV5-4 to TRBJ2-5; 10 bases agree with TRBD1. Sequencing was carried out using peripheral blood. The origin of this receptor is a man older than 75 with acute or convalescent COVID-19. The CDR3 loop reads CASSQETGGAKTQYF. CDR3 nucleotide sequence: TGTGCCAGCAGCCAGGAGACAGGGGGCGCGAAGACCCAGTACTTC.